This entry features one TCR beta chain sequence. Its specificity is not known. Assay used: immunoSEQ multiplex PCR; TCRdb lists only in-frame clones, some missing. The sample has approximately 300,000 clones, around 86% seen once. The CDR3 covers 16 residues. The germline CDR1 and CDR2 sequences are SQVTM and ANQGSEA. V lost 3 bases, J lost 1 base, and 9 bases stayed unmatched. This entry belongs to a study of cytomegalovirus exposure and HLA in healthy donors. The overall study: Per a later analysis, the approximately 690 first-cohort and 120 validation repertoires shared one platform. Study results and caveats: In a later analysis, first-cohort TCR clusters were found to tend to co-occur in the approximately 120 validation repertoires. The study listed roughly 160 cytomegalovirus-associated TCR beta chains.

J is TRBJ2-1 and V is TRBV29-1; 7 bases align to TRBD2. The TCR sequence derives from a woman aged 18-29 years in good health and CMV-seronegative. What was sequenced was PBMCs. This CDR3 is CSVDSPWEGSYNEQFF. The CDR3 nucleotides are TGCAGCGTTGACTCCCCTTGGGAGGGATCCTACAATGAGCAGTTCTTC.